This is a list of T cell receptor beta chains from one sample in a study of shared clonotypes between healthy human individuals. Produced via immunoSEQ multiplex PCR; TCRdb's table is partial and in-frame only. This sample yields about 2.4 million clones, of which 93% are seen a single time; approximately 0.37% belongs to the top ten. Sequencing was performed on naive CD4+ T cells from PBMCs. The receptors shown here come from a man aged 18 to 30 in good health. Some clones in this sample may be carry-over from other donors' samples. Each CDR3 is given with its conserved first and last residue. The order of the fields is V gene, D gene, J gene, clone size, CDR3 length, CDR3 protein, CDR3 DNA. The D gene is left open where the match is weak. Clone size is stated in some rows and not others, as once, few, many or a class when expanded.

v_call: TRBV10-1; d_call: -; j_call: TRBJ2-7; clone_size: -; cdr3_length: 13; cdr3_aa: CASSDGGFYEQYF; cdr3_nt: TGCGCCAGCAGTGATGGGGGGTTCTACGAGCAGTACTTC
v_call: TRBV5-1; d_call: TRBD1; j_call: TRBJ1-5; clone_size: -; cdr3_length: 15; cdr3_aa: CASSLDTGGRQPQHF; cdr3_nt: TGCGCCAGCAGCTTGGATACAGGGGGCCGGCAGCCCCAGCATTTT
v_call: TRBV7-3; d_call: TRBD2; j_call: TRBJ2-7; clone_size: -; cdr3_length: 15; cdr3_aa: CASSSSGTTSYEQYF; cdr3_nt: TGTGCCAGCAGCAGCTCCGGGACTACCTCCTACGAGCAGTACTTC
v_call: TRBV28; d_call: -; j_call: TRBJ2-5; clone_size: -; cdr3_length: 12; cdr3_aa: CASSFLEETQYF; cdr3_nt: TGTGCCAGCAGTTTTCTAGAAGAGACCCAGTACTTC
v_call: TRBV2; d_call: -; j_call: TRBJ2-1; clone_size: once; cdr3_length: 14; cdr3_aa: CASSERSPYNEQFF; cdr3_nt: TGTGCCAGCAGTGAAAGGAGCCCCTACAATGAGCAGTTCTTC
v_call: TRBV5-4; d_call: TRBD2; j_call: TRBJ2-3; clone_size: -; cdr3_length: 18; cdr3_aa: CASSVGRGRAGNTDTQYF; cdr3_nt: TGTGCCAGCAGCGTAGGCCGAGGGAGGGCCGGGAACACAGATACGCAGTATTTT
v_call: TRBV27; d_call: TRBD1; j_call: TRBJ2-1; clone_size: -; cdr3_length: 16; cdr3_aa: CASRFTSGQGIYEQFF; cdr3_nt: TGTGCCAGCAGATTTACGTCGGGACAGGGGATTTATGAGCAGTTCTTC
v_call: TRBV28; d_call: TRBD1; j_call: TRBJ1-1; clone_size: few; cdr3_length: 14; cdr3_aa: CASSQTGVNTEAFF; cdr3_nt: TGTGCCAGCAGTCAAACAGGGGTGAACACTGAAGCTTTCTTT
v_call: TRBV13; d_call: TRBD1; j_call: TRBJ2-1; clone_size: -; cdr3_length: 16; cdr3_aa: CASSLEGASSYNEQFF; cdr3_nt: TGTGCCAGCAGCTTAGAGGGGGCCAGCTCCTACAATGAGCAGTTCTTC
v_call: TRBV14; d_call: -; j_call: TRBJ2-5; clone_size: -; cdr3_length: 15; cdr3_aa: CASSQRHWDQETQYF; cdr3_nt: TGTGCCAGCAGCCAACGCCATTGGGACCAAGAGACCCAGTACTTC
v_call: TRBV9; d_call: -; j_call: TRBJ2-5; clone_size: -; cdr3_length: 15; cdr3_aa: CASSARFGTDYVQYF; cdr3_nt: TGTGCCAGCAGCGCCCGATTTGGGACGGATTATGTCCAGTACTTC
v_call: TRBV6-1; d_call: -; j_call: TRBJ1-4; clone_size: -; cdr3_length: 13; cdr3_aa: CASSDTGVEKLFF; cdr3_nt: TGTGCCAGCAGCGACACGGGGGTGGAAAAACTGTTTTTT
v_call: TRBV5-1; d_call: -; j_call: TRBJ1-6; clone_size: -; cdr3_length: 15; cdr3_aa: CASSSRSSYNSPLHF; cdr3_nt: TGCGCCAGCAGCTCACGGAGCTCCTATAATTCACCCCTCCACTTT
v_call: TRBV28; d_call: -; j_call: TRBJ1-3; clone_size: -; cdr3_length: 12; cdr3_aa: CAAGAWGNTIYF; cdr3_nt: TGTGCCGCGGGGGCTTGGGGAAACACCATATATTTT
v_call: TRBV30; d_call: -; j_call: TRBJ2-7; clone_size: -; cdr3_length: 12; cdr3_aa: CAWSLSSDEQYF; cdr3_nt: TGTGCCTGGAGTTTATCATCAGACGAGCAGTACTTC
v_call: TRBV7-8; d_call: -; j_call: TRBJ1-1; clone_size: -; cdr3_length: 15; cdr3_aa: CASSLIRTVNTEAFF; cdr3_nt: TGTGCCAGCAGCTTAATAAGGACAGTGAACACTGAAGCTTTCTTT
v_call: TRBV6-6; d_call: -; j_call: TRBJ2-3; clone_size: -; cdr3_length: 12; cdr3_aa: CASSKQQDTQYF; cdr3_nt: TGTGCCAGCAGTAAACAGCAAGATACGCAGTATTTT
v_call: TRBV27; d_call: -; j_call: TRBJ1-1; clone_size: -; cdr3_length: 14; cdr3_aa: CASSLRLRNTEAFF; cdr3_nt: TGTGCCAGCAGTTTAAGACTGAGGAACACTGAAGCTTTCTTT
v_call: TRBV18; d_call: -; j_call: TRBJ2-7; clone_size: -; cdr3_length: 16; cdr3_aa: CASSREGLIAPYEQYF; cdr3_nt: TGTGCCAGCTCACGGGAAGGACTTATAGCCCCCTACGAGCAGTACTTC
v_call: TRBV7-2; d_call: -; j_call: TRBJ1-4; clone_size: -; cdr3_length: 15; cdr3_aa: CASSLTMAGNEKLFF; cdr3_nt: TGTGCCAGCAGCTTAACAATGGCAGGGAATGAAAAACTGTTTTTT
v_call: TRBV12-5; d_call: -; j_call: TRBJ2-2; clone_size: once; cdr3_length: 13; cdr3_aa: CASGEGRAGELFF; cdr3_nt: TGTGCTAGTGGGGAAGGGCGGGCCGGGGAGCTGTTTTTT
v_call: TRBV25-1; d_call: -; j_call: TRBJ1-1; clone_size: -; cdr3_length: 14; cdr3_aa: CASSTRDLNTEAFF; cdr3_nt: TGTGCCAGCAGTACGAGGGACCTGAACACTGAAGCTTTCTTT
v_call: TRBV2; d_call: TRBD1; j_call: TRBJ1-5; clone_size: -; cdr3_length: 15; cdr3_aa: CAIKTGQGFDQPQHF; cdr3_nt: TGTGCCATCAAGACCGGACAGGGGTTCGATCAGCCCCAGCATTTT
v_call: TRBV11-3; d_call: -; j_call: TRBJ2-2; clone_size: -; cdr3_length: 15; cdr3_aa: CASSWSGRGTGELFF; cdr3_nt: TGTGCCAGCAGCTGGTCGGGACGGGGAACCGGGGAGCTGTTTTTT
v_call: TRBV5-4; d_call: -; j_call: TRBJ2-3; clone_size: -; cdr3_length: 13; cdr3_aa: CASSLKSTDTQYF; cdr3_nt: TGTGCCAGCAGCCTGAAGAGCACAGATACGCAGTATTTT
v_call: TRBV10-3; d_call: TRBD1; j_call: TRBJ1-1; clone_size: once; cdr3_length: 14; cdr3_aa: CAIRPGQTNTEAFF; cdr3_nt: TGTGCCATCAGGCCGGGACAGACGAACACTGAAGCTTTCTTT
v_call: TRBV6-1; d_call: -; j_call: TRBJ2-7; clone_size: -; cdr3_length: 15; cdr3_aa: CASAEGGPLIGEQYF; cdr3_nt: TGTGCCAGCGCCGAGGGGGGGCCCCTCATTGGCGAGCAGTACTTC
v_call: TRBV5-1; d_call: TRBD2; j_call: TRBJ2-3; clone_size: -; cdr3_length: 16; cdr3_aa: CASSLVAGGVTDTQYF; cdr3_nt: TGCGCCAGCAGCTTGGTGGCGGGGGGGGTCACAGATACGCAGTATTTT
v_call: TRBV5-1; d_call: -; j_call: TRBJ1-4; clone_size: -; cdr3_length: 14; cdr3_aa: CASSFATGNEKLFF; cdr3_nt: TGCGCCAGCAGCTTCGCGACCGGTAATGAAAAACTGTTTTTT
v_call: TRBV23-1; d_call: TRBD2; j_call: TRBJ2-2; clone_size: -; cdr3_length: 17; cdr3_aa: CASSRYGLAGDTGELFF; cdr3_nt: TGCGCCAGCAGTCGCTACGGACTAGCGGGAGACACCGGGGAGCTGTTTTTT
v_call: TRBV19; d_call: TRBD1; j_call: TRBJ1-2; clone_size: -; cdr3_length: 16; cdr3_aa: CASSPYPDRGGYGYTF; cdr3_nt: TGTGCCAGTAGTCCCTACCCGGACAGGGGCGGCTATGGCTACACCTTC
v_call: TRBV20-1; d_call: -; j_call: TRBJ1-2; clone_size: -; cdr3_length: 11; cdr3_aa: CSTMVNYGYTF; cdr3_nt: TGCAGTACCATGGTAAACTATGGCTACACCTTC
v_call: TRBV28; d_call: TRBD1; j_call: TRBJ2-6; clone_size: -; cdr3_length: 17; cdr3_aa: CASSLPQGASGANVLTF; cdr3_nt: TGTGCCAGCAGTTTACCCCAGGGGGCCTCTGGGGCCAACGTCCTGACTTTC
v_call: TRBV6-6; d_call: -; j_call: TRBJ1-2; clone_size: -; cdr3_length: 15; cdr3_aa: CASRSPGWDYYGYTF; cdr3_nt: TGTGCCAGCCGGTCACCGGGATGGGACTACTATGGCTACACCTTC
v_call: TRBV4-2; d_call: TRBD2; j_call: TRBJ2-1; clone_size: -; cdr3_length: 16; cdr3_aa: CASSPPAGGNYNEQFF; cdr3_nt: TGTGCCAGCAGCCCGCCGGCGGGAGGGAATTACAATGAGCAGTTCTTC